This T cell receptor beta chain was sequenced in a study of cytomegalovirus exposure and HLA in healthy donors. TCRdb's table, derived via immunoSEQ multiplex PCR, lists solely in-frame clones and lacks some. The repertoire holds about 78,000 clones, about 96% seen once, with 1.5% to 2% in the top ten. Findings of the study overall: Among TCR beta chains, those listed as cytomegalovirus-associated numbered around 160. Within the roughly 120 validation repertoires, first-cohort TCR clusters tended to co-occur, according to a later analysis.

The V gene's germline CDR1 is SGDLS and CDR2 YYNGEE. The CDR3 covers 15 residues. V shed 4 bases and J shed 4 bases, with 17 bases lying between them. As regards this clone: Its antigen remains unidentified.

The validation cohort, a group of 100 to 150 subjects, included the donors and was separate from the roughly 600-subject first cohort. This TCR was sampled from a man younger than 35 in good health and CMV-seropositive. The specimen was PBMCs. The gene calls are TRBV9 and TRBJ2-5, with D perhaps matching TRBD2 (7 bases). DNA for the CDR3: TGTGCCAGCAGCCGGCGGGGAGGGGGTACAGAGACCCAGTACTTC. This gives the protein CASSRRGGGTETQYF.